This T cell receptor beta chain came from a study of CD8 T cells in ankylosing spondylitis. Study findings and constraints: From matched ankylosing spondylitis synovial fluid, disease-linked clones were reportedly recovered at significantly enriched levels. Peripheral blood samples showed relatively rare disease-linked clones, and these clones were CD8+. A motif of 7 or 8 highly homologous TCR beta variants was seen as apparently characteristic of ankylosing spondylitis blood.

Germline loops: CDR1 DFQATT, CDR2 SNEGSKA (reference sequence). This CDR3 region has 17 residues. Trimming removed 5 bases at V and 1 base at J, with 22 bases between. For TCR beta, libraries came from quantitative 5'-RACE with molecular barcodes. Each CDR3 protein is one row after TCRdb ran MiXCR on the 5' RACE reads. The profile shows 750,000 to 850,000 distinct CDR3 sequences, approximately 10% of them singletons. Regarding this clonotype: Its antigen is currently unknown.

The chain has TRBV20-1 and TRBJ2-3; D is undetermined. The source of this sequence is a male donor with ankylosing spondylitis. Sequencing was done on a sample of blood, either unsorted or a sorted T cell fraction (not recorded which). The CDR3 reads CSACIRRFIFGTDTQYF. The CDR3 DNA is TGCAGTGCTTGTATTCGTAGGTTCATATTCGGCACAGATACGCAGTATTTT.